The 15 T cell receptor beta chains listed next were all sequenced from one sample in a study of T cell changes during pregnancy in multiple sclerosis. Libraries were prepared by immunoSEQ multiplex PCR; TCRdb keeps only in-frame clonotypes and omits some of them. The data contain tens of thousands of clones, roughly 90% of them singletons. Sequencing used CD8+ T cells from peripheral blood mononuclear cells, obtained before pregnancy. The source of these receptors is a female donor with multiple sclerosis, enrolled in a pregnancy study.

CDR3 amino acids: CATSPPGSYEQYF. The CDR3 coding sequence is TGTGCCACCAGCCCCCCGGGCTCCTACGAGCAGTACTTC. The J gene is TRBJ2-7, the V gene TRBV15, with unresolved D. This CDR3 has 13 residues. V was shortened by 5 bases and J by 0 bases, with 8 bases between the two germline ends. CDR1 LNHNV and CDR2 YYDKDF come from the germline V gene (reference sequence).

V is TRBV6-5 and J is TRBJ2-1, with D unresolved. V lost 0 bases and J 5 bases, leaving 8 bases between the germline ends. Germline CDR1 reads MNHEY; CDR2 reads SVGAGI. The CDR3 consists of 14 residues. CDR3 in amino acids: CASSYSTPHNEQFF. In DNA form, the CDR3 reads TGTGCCAGCAGTTACTCGACACCCCACAATGAGCAGTTCTTC.

J is TRBJ2-2 and V is TRBV6-4; TRBD2 is a possible D gene (5 bases). The CDR3 is 14 residues long. Germline assignment: CDR1 MRHNA and CDR2 SNTAGT. Deletions cut 6 bases from V and 5 bases from J, with 13 bases between. In DNA, the CDR3 is TGTGCCAGCAGGCGGGCAGTCGAGACCGGGGAGCTGTTTTTT. This encodes CASRRAVETGELFF.

CDR3 protein: CASRPGTGDGYTF. The CDR3 coding sequence is TGTGCCAGCAGGCCCGGGACAGGGGATGGCTACACCTTC. The chain combines TRBV9 with TRBJ1-2, with 10 bases that match TRBD1. CDR1 is SGDLS, CDR2 YYNGEE, per germline. V dropped 5 bases and J dropped 6; count of bases not matched to a gene: 4. This CDR3 region has 13 residues.

The V and J genes are TRBV27 and TRBJ1-5; D is perhaps TRBD1 (5 bases). Trimming cost V 7 bases and J 1 base, with 14 bases left between them. There are 15 residues in the CDR3. From germline, CDR1 is MNHEY and CDR2 SMNVEV (reference sequence). The CDR3 protein is CASNPTESSNQPQHF. In nucleotides, the CDR3 is TGTGCCAGCAACCCGACAGAGAGCAGCAATCAGCCCCAGCATTTT.

In its sample, this clone was seen once. CDR3 in amino acids: CASSETPFDSYEQYF. The CDR3 bases are TGTGCCAGCAGTGAAACCCCCTTTGACAGCTACGAGCAGTACTTC. J is TRBJ2-7 and V is TRBV6-1, with D tentatively TRBD1 (5 bases). Germline CDR1 is MNHNS and CDR2 is SASEGT. Trimming removed 2 bases at V and 3 bases at J, with 14 bases between. This CDR3 comprises 15 residues.

CDR3 sequence reads: CASSAGTGGRYSNQPQHF. The CDR3 coding sequence is TGTGCCAGCAGCGCAGGGACAGGGGGACGTTATAGCAATCAGCCCCAGCATTTT. This chain connects TRBV7-6 to TRBJ1-5; 11 bases agree with TRBD1. Trimming removed 5 bases from V and 0 bases from J; junction bases left unmatched: 9. This CDR3 has 18 residues. Germline loops: CDR1 SGHVS, CDR2 FNYEAQ.

The genes are TRBV27 and TRBJ2-1; TRBD2 matches at 8 bases. CDR1 is MNHEY, CDR2 SMNVEV, per germline (reference sequence). This CDR3 has 14 residues. V gave up 3 bases and J gave up 7 bases; unmatched junction bases: 5. CDR3 region: CASSFGGGQNEQFF. CDR3 in DNA: TGTGCCAGCAGTTTCGGGGGGGGCCAAAATGAGCAGTTCTTC.

The chain joins TRBV27 to TRBJ2-3; 11 nucleotides align to TRBD2. The CDR3 extends over 17 amino acids. CDR1 and CDR2 from the germline V gene are MNHEY and SMNVEV (reference sequence). V dropped 6 bases and J dropped 0; count of bases not matched to a gene: 8. In nucleotides, the CDR3 is TGTGCCAGCAGCCCCCCTAGCGGGGGGCCCAGCACAGATACGCAGTATTTT. This codes for CASSPPSGGPSTDTQYF.

The chain is built from TRBV2 and TRBJ2-1, with D possibly being TRBD2 (5 bases). The germline V gene has CDR1 SNHLY and CDR2 FYNNEI. The CDR3 is 14 amino acids. Trimming shortened V by 7 bases and J by 0 bases, and 10 bases separated the two germline ends. CDR3 bases: TGTGCCAGCAAGGAGCGGCCCTCCTACAATGAGCAGTTCTTC. As protein: CASKERPSYNEQFF.

The rearrangement links TRBV7-6 to TRBJ1-1; no reliable D call. V was trimmed by 4 bases and J by 1 base, leaving 10 bases between them. The CDR3 sequence is 14 residues long. Germline lookup yields CDR1 SGHVS and CDR2 FNYEAQ. CDR3 sequence reads: CASSSGSSNTEAFF. CDR3 bases: TGTGCCAGCAGCTCGGGATCCTCGAACACTGAAGCTTTCTTT.

The V gene is TRBV23-1, the J gene TRBJ2-3; D is perhaps TRBD2 (7 bases). TRBV23-1 is annotated as an ORF whose role is uncertain. The length of the CDR3 is 15 residues. V gave up 6 bases and J gave up 6 bases, with 19 bases separating them. CDR3 coding DNA: TGCGCCAGCAGCGGGGGGCCCGAAGCAGGTGATACGCAGTATTTT. It encodes CASSGGPEAGDTQYF.

The V call is TRBV6-5, the J call TRBJ1-1; TRBD1 is a possible D gene (5 bases). V was pared by 5 bases and J by 1 base, with 8 bases between. This CDR3 region has 13 residues. CDR1 and CDR2 (germline): MNHEY, SVGAGI. The CDR3 DNA is TGTGCCAGCAGTCAGACAGCGAACACTGAAGCTTTCTTT. Protein sequence: CASSQTANTEAFF.

The gene calls are TRBV4-1 and TRBJ1-1; 8 bases are shared with TRBD1. Germline V gene lookup returns CDR1 MGHRA and CDR2 YSYEKL. The CDR3 contains 15 residues. Trimming removed 0 bases from V and 8 bases from J; junction bases left unmatched: 8. For the CDR3, the DNA is TGCGCCAGCAGCCAAGATGCAGGGCAGGGGGCGGAAGCTTTCTTT. Residues: CASSQDAGQGAEAFF.

The chain combines TRBV7-8 with TRBJ1-1; D perhaps matches TRBD1 (6 bases). Germline V gene data show CDR1 as SGHVS and CDR2 as FQNEAQ. This CDR3 region has 15 residues. Trimming removed 6 bases at V and 8 bases at J, with 22 bases between. The CDR3 DNA sequence: TGTGCCAGCAGTTCTCCGGGGGGGGGCAAGGGGGAAGCTTTCTTT. It encodes CASSSPGGGKGEAFF.